The 4 T cell receptor beta chains below come from one sample, sequenced in a study of T cell responses to AZD1222 COVID-19 vaccine (dated by TCRdb to the early 2020s). Library construction relied on the immunoSEQ multiplex PCR assay. Not all clones reach the TCRdb copy of this immuneACCESS table, which keeps in-frame sequences only. Checked studies attribute under half of the gap to unresolved V genes and leave the rest unexplained. The sample table records more than 85,000 clones; 84% of these occur just once. The ten largest clones take up about 15% of the sample. The sample's time point label, in plain terms: baseline before first vaccination. This specimen consisted of peripheral blood, obtained on day 0 of AZD1222 vaccination. These receptors all stem from an adult in good health.

The chain is built from TRBV28 and TRBJ1-1, with D unresolved. The CDR3 is made up of 12 amino acids. The ends were cut back, 3 bases at V and 5 bases at J, with 7 bases in the middle. Germline V gene data show CDR1 as MDHEN and CDR2 as SYDVKM. The CDR3 protein is CASSLRVTEAFF. Here the CDR3 DNA reads TGTGCCAGCAGTTTGAGGGTGACTGAAGCTTTCTTT.

This chain connects TRBV5-5 to TRBJ2-5; no clear D. Trimming removed 4 bases from V and 1 base from J, with 8 bases in between. The germline V gene has CDR1 SGHKS and CDR2 YYEKEE (reference sequence). The CDR3 loop spans 13 amino acids. Written as DNA, the CDR3 is TGTGCCAGCAGCAGACCAGTCCAAGAGACCCAGTACTTC. Translating it yields CASSRPVQETQYF.

V is TRBV7-2 and J is TRBJ2-1, with D perhaps TRBD1 (6 bases). Germline values: CDR1 SGHTA, CDR2 FQGNSA. The CDR3 covers 14 residues. V was shortened by 4 bases and J by 9 bases, with 16 bases between the two germline ends. The CDR3 region is CASSSGQTAVEQFF. CDR3 DNA sequence: TGTGCCAGCAGCTCCGGACAGACAGCCGTTGAGCAGTTCTTC. The whole variable domain, remainder taken from reference TRBV7-2 and TRBJ2-1, is GAGVSQSPSNKVTEKGKDVELRCDPISGHTALYWYRQSLGQGLEFLIYFQGNSAPDKSGLPSDRFSAERTGGSVSTLTIQRTQQEDSAVYLCASSSGQTAVEQFFGPGTRLTVL.

V usage is TRBV6-2 or TRBV6-3 and J usage is TRBJ1-1; 10 bases map to TRBD1. Unmatched junction bases numbered 8, after V lost 2 bases and J lost 2 bases. CDR1 is MNHEY, CDR2 SVGEGT, per germline. CDR3 length: 17 amino acids. The CDR3 sequence: CASSYPGTGAFNTEAFF. The CDR3 DNA is TGTGCCAGCAGTTACCCGGGGACAGGGGCTTTTAACACTGAAGCTTTCTTT.